Shown below are 18 T cell receptor beta chains from a single sample sequenced in a study of cytomegalovirus exposure and HLA in healthy donors. Vbeta (60) and Jbeta (13) primers were used in the PCR. Produced via immunoSEQ multiplex PCR; TCRdb's table is partial and in-frame only. In the table there are some 110,000 clones, roughly 74% of which are singletons. Sequenced input: PBMCs. The receptors were sampled from a woman aged 30 to 39 in good health and CMV-seronegative.

This clone was seen only a few times. The rearrangement joins TRBV11-3 to TRBJ1-1; D is ambiguous. CDR3 size: 15 residues. The germline CDR1 and CDR2 sequences are SGHNT and YENEEA. V dropped 4 bases and J dropped 1 base, with 13 bases sitting between them. The CDR3 protein is CASSWAMQRNTEAFF. For the CDR3, the DNA is TGTGCCAGCAGCTGGGCCATGCAACGGAACACTGAAGCTTTCTTT.

To note about this clone: Its ends do not fully match the called genes, so a read error is possible. Other DNA sequences within the sample encode an identical CDR3. This chain joins TRBV5-1 and TRBJ1-1; D call uncertain. The CDR3 is made up of 13 amino acids. Germline CDR1 and CDR2: SGHRS and YFSETQ. CDR3 residues: CASSLVGDTEAFF. The CDR3, as DNA: TGCGCCAGCAGCTTAGTGGGAGACACTGAAGCCTTCTTT.

V gene TRBV11-3 combines with J gene TRBJ2-4; 7 positions match TRBD2. Germline-derived CDR1 and CDR2 are SGHNT and YENEEA. Trimming cost V 3 bases and J 1 base; bases outside gene matches: 3. The CDR3 totals 15 residues. The chain's CDR3 is CASSLGGDAKNIQYF. As DNA, the CDR3 is TGTGCCAGCAGCTTGGGAGGGGATGCCAAAAACATTCAGTACTTC.

This chain uses TRBV5-1 with TRBJ2-3, with a weak D call TRBD1 (5 bases). The CDR3 covers 15 residues. Trimming pared 0 bases from V and 1 base from J, leaving 9 bases between. Germline CDR1 and CDR2: SGHRS and YFSETQ. CDR3 in amino acids: CASSLVRVGTDTQYF. As DNA, the CDR3 is TGCGCCAGCAGCTTGGTCAGGGTTGGCACAGATACGCAGTATTTT.

On this clone: An end of the junction does not agree with germline; a read error may underlie this. This rearrangement joins TRBV11-2 to TRBJ2-7, with 10 bases that match TRBD1. This CDR3 is built from 12 residues. Germline V gene lookup returns CDR1 SGHAT and CDR2 FQNNGV. The CDR3 loop is CASSYRDRGLDF. The CDR3, as DNA: TGTGCCAGCAGCTACCGGGACAGGGGATTGGACTTC.

The chain carries TRBV4-2 and TRBJ2-6; 9 bases agree with TRBD1. Germline CDR1 is LGHNA and CDR2 is YNFKEQ. The CDR3 is 18 residues long. V was pared by 4 bases and J by 0 bases, with 7 bases of the junction left unmatched. The CDR3 spells CASSRTGTGSSGANVLTF. The CDR3 bases are TGTGCCAGCAGCCGTACCGGGACAGGGTCCTCTGGGGCCAACGTCCTGACTTTC.

The chain joins TRBV2 to TRBJ1-1; D is unresolved. Germline V CDR1 and CDR2: SNHLY, FYNNEI. The V end lost 6 bases, the J end lost 1 base, and 9 bases lay between the germline ends. The CDR3 is made up of 13 amino acids. The CDR3 here is CASRKQRNTEAFF. As DNA, the CDR3 is TGTGCCAGCAGAAAACAAAGGAACACTGAAGCTTTCTTT.

The CDR3 sequence: CSVESSLSRGGSYEQYF. The CDR3 bases are TGCAGCGTTGAAAGCAGCCTCTCGCGCGGGGGCTCCTACGAGCAGTACTTC. J is TRBJ2-5 and V is TRBV29-1; the match to TRBD2 covers 7 bases. The closer fit of TRBJ2-7 to the DNA end suggests the J call may be wrong. Germline CDR1 is SQVTM and CDR2 is ANQGSEA. The CDR3 has 17 amino acids.

This clone was counted only a few times. V is TRBV7-9 and J is TRBJ2-3; 14 bases fit TRBD2. CDR1 is SEHNR, CDR2 FQNEAQ, per germline (reference sequence). The CDR3 sequence is 17 residues long. Trimming removed 5 bases from V and 2 bases from J; junction bases left unmatched: 6. CDR3 sequence: CASSARLAGGNTDTQYF. The CDR3 DNA follows: TGTGCCAGCAGCGCCCGACTAGCGGGGGGGAACACAGATACGCAGTATTTT.

The chain links TRBV19 to TRBJ1-1; 7 bases are a match to TRBD1. CDR1 is LNHDA and CDR2 is SQIVND in the germline V gene (reference sequence). The CDR3 totals 15 residues. V lost 5 bases, J lost 3 bases, and 9 bases stayed unmatched. The CDR3, as DNA: TGTGCCAGTAGTTTACAGGGGATAGGTCACACTGAAGCTTTCTTT. Its protein product is CASSLQGIGHTEAFF.

V gene TRBV30 combines with J gene TRBJ1-4, with 7 positions matching TRBD1. The CDR3 has 12 residues. The junction had 4 bases not matched to a gene; V was cut back by 4 bases and J by 8 bases. The germline V gene encodes CDR1 GTSNPN and CDR2 SVGIG (reference sequence). The CDR3 region has the DNA TGTGCCTGGAAGGGGGCAGGGGAAAAACTGTTTTTT. Translated, it gives CAWKGAGEKLFF.

Remarks on this clone: Other DNA sequences in the sample encode the same CDR3. V and J are TRBV5-1 and TRBJ1-1; 7 bases match TRBD1. The V gene's germline CDR1 is SGHRS and CDR2 YFSETQ. V shed 2 bases and J 1 base; nucleotides not matched to a gene: 2. This CDR3 is 14 amino acids long. Written as DNA, the CDR3 is TGCGCCAGCAGCTTCCAGGGGGAGAACACTGAAGCTTTCTTT. It specifies CASSFQGENTEAFF. Full variable domain (outside the CDR3, taken from reference TRBV5-1 and TRBJ1-1): KAGVTQTPRYLIKTRGQQVTLSCSPISGHRSVSWYQQTPGQGLQFLFEYFSETQRNKGNFPGRFSGRQFSNSRSEMNVSTLELGDSALYLCASSFQGENTEAFFGQGTRLTVV.

This chain uses TRBV30 with TRBJ1-4, with 12 bases identical to TRBD1. CDR1 and CDR2 from the germline V gene are GTSNPN and SVGIG (reference sequence). The junction had 2 bases not matched to a gene; V was cut back by 2 bases and J by 7 bases. This CDR3 spans 14 amino acids. This CDR3 reads CAWSLGQGAEKLFF. CDR3 nucleotides: TGTGCCTGGAGTTTGGGACAGGGGGCTGAAAAACTGTTTTTT.

This clone was detected once. This rearrangement joins TRBV14 to TRBJ1-1; TRBD1 agrees at 8 bases. CDR1 is SGHDN, CDR2 FVKESK, per germline. The CDR3 covers 17 residues. J was trimmed by 3 bases and V by 1 base; bases with no gene match: 10. CDR3: CASSQGGGRGLDTEAFF. CDR3 sequence (DNA): TGTGCCAGCAGCCAAGGGGGGGGCAGGGGGCTTGACACTGAAGCTTTCTTT.

The gene calls are TRBV27 and TRBJ1-3, with 8 positions matching TRBD1. The junction had 5 bases not matched to a gene; V was cut back by 4 bases and J by 3 bases. This CDR3 spans 15 amino acids. Per germline, CDR1 MNHEY and CDR2 SMNVEV (reference sequence). The CDR3: CASSSVQGGGNTIYF. The CDR3 region has the DNA TGTGCCAGCAGTTCCGTACAGGGGGGTGGAAACACCATATATTTT.

The chain employs TRBV5-6 and TRBJ1-6, with 7 bases matching TRBD1. Losses at the gene ends were 6 bases for V and 10 bases for J; bases not matched to a gene: 13. The CDR3 contains 15 residues. Looked up from germline, CDR1 is SGHDT and CDR2 is YYEEEE. The CDR3 DNA reads TGTGCCAGCATGATTCGACAGGGTCCGCGGTCACCCCTCCACTTT. Translating gives CASMIRQGPRSPLHF.

The CDR3 bases are TGTGCCACCAGCAGTCCGGGGGGCCCCCCCCCAGATACGCAGTATTTT. It codes for CATSSPGGPPPDTQYF. The V call is TRBV15, the J call TRBJ2-3; the D gene is possibly TRBD2 (7 bases). The CDR3 sequence is 16 residues long. Trimming took off 3 bases at V and 4 bases at J, with 17 bases between the two ends. The germline CDR1 and CDR2 sequences are LNHNV and YYDKDF (reference sequence). The complete variable domain, with remaining parts taken from reference TRBV15 and TRBJ2-3, reads DAMVIQNPRYQVTQFGKPVTLSCSQTLNHNVMYWYQQKSSQAPKLLFHYYDKDFNNEADTPDNFQSRRPNTSFCFLDIRSPGLGDTAMYLCATSSPGGPPPDTQYFGPGTRLTVL.

This clone was counted between two and nine times. The rearrangement links TRBV30 to TRBJ1-4; D gene unclear. Looked up from germline, CDR1 is GTSNPN and CDR2 is SVGIG (reference sequence). This CDR3 has 11 residues. With 2 bases removed from V and 10 bases from J, the gap between germline ends came to 8 bases. The DNA for the CDR3 is TGTGCCTGGAGTTGGCGGCGAAAACTGTTTTTT. It encodes CAWSWRRKLFF.